This T cell receptor (beta chain) originates from a study of monozygotic twins with inflammatory bowel disease. Study-wide results and caveats: Different subtypes (of T cells) could not be told apart from one another.

On this clonotype: As yet, its antigen is unknown.

TCRdb reworked the 5' RACE reads into one entry per CDR3 protein, no DNA. This repertoire includes roughly 160,000 distinct CDR3 sequences. Germline V gives CDR1 SGHTA, CDR2 FQGNSA. The CDR3 loop spans 12 amino acids. The sequenced sample consisted of blood. The V call is TRBV7-2, the J call TRBJ2-5. The receptor's source is a human donor with ulcerative colitis or Crohn's disease, or a healthy co-twin of an affected twin (not recorded which). The CDR3 here is CASSSGGETQYF.